The table lists the clone carrying this TCR beta chain with many counts. This sample was taken from a study of T cells of healthy individuals. TCRdb re-analysed the 5' RACE reads in MiXCR, keeping a single row per CDR3 protein. The sample shows tens of thousands of distinct CDR3 sequences, roughly 5% of them seen only once. This TCR came from a female donor in good health.

CDR3 sequence reads: CASSLENIQYF. CDR3 DNA sequence: TGTGCCAGCAGCTTAGAAAACATTCAGTACTTC. The chain couples TRBV7-2 to TRBJ2-4; D gene ambiguous. CDR1 and CDR2 (germline): SGHTA, FQGNSA. This CDR3 is built from 11 residues. Trimming left V 1 base short and J 5 bases short, with 0 bases between.